These 10 T cell receptor beta chains share one sample of origin, sequenced in a study of cytomegalovirus exposure and HLA in healthy donors. Primers: 60 Vbeta forward and 13 Jbeta reverse. Measured with immunoSEQ multiplex PCR; TCRdb has only the in-frame clones, and not every one. Of 45,000 to 65,000 clones in the sample, roughly 80% were seen once. The source material was PBMCs. The receptors derive from a woman in her 40s in good health and CMV-seropositive.

The chain couples TRBV7-9 to TRBJ2-7; TRBD1 might be the D (5 bases). Germline V gene sequence: CDR1 SEHNR, CDR2 FQNEAQ (reference sequence). V was cut by 5 bases and J by 1 base, with 9 bases left in between. The CDR3 contains 13 residues. The CDR3 region is CASSKQVSYEQYF. The CDR3 nucleotides read TGTGCCAGCAGCAAACAGGTATCCTACGAGCAGTACTTC.

The table lists this clone with a count of one. The rearrangement joins TRBV6-6 to TRBJ1-4, with D possibly TRBD1 on 5 matching bases. CDR1 is MNHNY and CDR2 is SVGAGI in the germline V gene (reference sequence). The V and J ends lost 8 bases and 8 bases respectively, with 9 bases between them. CDR3 size: 11 residues. The CDR3 loop reads CASRGGEKLFF. Here the CDR3 DNA reads TGTGCCAGCCGCGGGGGGGAAAAACTGTTTTTT.

In DNA form, the CDR3 reads TGTGCCAGTACTAAGGGACAGGGTAACGGACAGCCCCAGCATTTT. It encodes CASTKGQGNGQPQHF. V and J are TRBV19 and TRBJ1-5; 9 nucleotides match TRBD1. This CDR3 has 15 amino acids. Germline assignment: CDR1 LNHDA and CDR2 SQIVND (reference sequence). Losses at the gene ends were 7 bases for V and 7 bases for J; bases not matched to a gene: 11.

The rearrangement joins TRBV9 to TRBJ2-3; 13 bases are shared with TRBD2. The CDR3 is 18 residues long. The J segment lost 5 bases and the V segment lost 0 bases, leaving 9 bases of the junction unmatched. Germline CDR1 SGDLS, CDR2 YYNGEE. The CDR3 spells CASSVAALAGGRGDTQYF. The CDR3 DNA follows: TGTGCCAGCAGCGTAGCGGCACTAGCGGGGGGGCGGGGAGATACGCAGTATTTT.

The chain recombines TRBV19 with TRBJ2-3, with a tentative D call TRBD2 (7 bases). The CDR3 is made up of 15 amino acids. V gave up 7 bases and J gave up 3 bases, with 17 bases separating them. CDR1 and CDR2 from the germline V gene are LNHDA and SQIVND (reference sequence). The CDR3, as DNA: TGTGCCAGTACCCGAGGGGGGGGCCCGACAGATACGCAGTATTTT. Protein sequence: CASTRGGGPTDTQYF.

With respect to this clone: Compared with germline, one end of the junction differs, possibly owing to a read error. The gene calls are TRBV7-9 and TRBJ2-7; TRBD1 might be the D (5 bases). The CDR3 consists of 16 residues. Germline CDR1 is SEHNR and CDR2 is FQNEAQ (reference sequence). For the CDR3, the DNA is TGTTCCAGCAGCCCCGCGCGCGGCAGGGATTTTTACGAGCAGTACTTC. Its protein product is CSSSPARGRDFYEQYF. The whole variable domain, filled in from reference TRBV7-9 and TRBJ2-7, reads DTGVSQNPRHKITKRGQNVTFRCDPISEHNRLYWYRQTLGQGPEFLTYFQNEAQLEKSRLLSDRFSAERPKGSFSTLEIQRTEQGDSAMYLCSSSPARGRDFYEQYFGPGTRLTVT.

The chain has TRBV21-1 and TRBJ1-2; TRBD1 is the table's D call, not checked against the DNA. TRBV21-1 is designated a pseudogene. The CDR3 is made up of 20 amino acids. In DNA form, the CDR3 reads TGTGCCAGCAGCAAAGTGTGCTTTAGGACAGGGGGCGGGAGGATGGATGGCTACACCTTC. It encodes CASSKVCFRTGGGRMDGYTF.

The J gene is TRBJ2-7, the V gene TRBV4-1; D unresolved. The germline V gene has CDR1 MGHRA and CDR2 YSYEKL. The V end was cut by 4 bases, the J end by 0 bases, with 16 bases between. The CDR3 totals 16 residues. The CDR3 sequence: CASSPFSGISSYEQYF. CDR3 DNA sequence: TGCGCCAGCAGCCCTTTCAGTGGTATTTCCTCCTACGAGCAGTACTTC.

A word on this clone: The sample has other DNA sequences that encode this CDR3 too. The J gene is TRBJ1-3, the V gene TRBV27, with D hard to call. The CDR3 totals 14 residues. Trimming shortened V by 6 bases and J by 8 bases, and 17 bases separated the two germline ends. Germline V CDR1 and CDR2: MNHEY, SMNVEV (reference sequence). The CDR3 loop is CASSLAQPRDTIYF. CDR3 in DNA: TGTGCCAGCAGCTTGGCTCAACCTAGAGACACCATATATTTT.

This CDR3 is CASSHPRGNTIYF. In DNA form, the CDR3 reads TGCGCCAGCAGTCACCCGCGGGGAAACACCATATATTTT. The rearrangement links TRBV4-1 to TRBJ1-3; no clear D gene. The CDR3 loop spans 13 amino acids. Trimming took 6 bases from V and 4 from J, leaving 10 bases between them. Germline assignment: CDR1 MGHRA and CDR2 YSYEKL.